The clone carrying this T cell receptor beta chain has just one count. This entry is derived from a study of blood T cell repertoires in COVID-19. Study summary: COVID-19 samples collected from the United States, Italy and Spain covered acute and convalescent phases. PBMCs, B-cell-depleted T cells, or T cells provided the cDNA or gDNA that made up the material.

Under the authors' procedure: It was from reference gene primer amplification that nucleated cell counts were estimated. The assay was immunoSEQ multiplex PCR, and TCRdb's table has in-frame clones only and misses some. That table supplies the V and J calls and clone size; D and trimming were determined from the DNA. The sample holds tens of thousands of clones, 70% to 90% seen once. This CDR3 is built from 14 residues. CDR1 is SEHNR, CDR2 FQNEAQ, per germline (reference sequence). The trim removed 4 bases at V and 0 bases at J, leaving 3 bases unmatched. Seattle participants joined during active infection and were tracked over time.

The clonotype was recovered from an elderly woman with COVID-19, enrolled during active disease. The chain joins TRBV7-9 to TRBJ2-7, with 7 bases fitting TRBD1. Source material: peripheral blood. The CDR3 DNA reads TGTGCCAGCAGCTCCAGACAGGGCTCCTACGAGCAGTACTTC. Translating it yields CASSSRQGSYEQYF.